This T cell receptor beta chain derives from a study of HIV-infected patients and healthy controls (dated by TCRdb to about 2014). Notes on the research overall: The study tested whether deep TCR repertoire sequencing of HIV patients' small blood samples could capture immune perturbation and reconstitution.

General findings and caveats noted by the study authors: Most CMV-associated CDR3s became more frequent during therapy, although their change was not significant, whereas HIV-associated CDR3s showed a significant decrease in frequency. HLA typing of donors was not performed in the study. Alpha-chain CDR3s from MAIT cells occurred at high frequency in healthy controls but were severely depleted in HIV+ repertoires. Healthy controls shared more CDR3s between individuals than HIV+ patients, by Jaccard index and by count of highly shared sequences. Pairing of alpha and beta chains was not determined in the samples. Slight age and sex profile differences between the study cohorts did not explain the observed diversity differences. A major limit on how widely the findings apply, in the view of the authors, was that only sixteen HIV-infected individuals were processed. Using whole blood restricted sequencing depth and prevented separating the dynamics of distinct T-cell subpopulations. Differing numbers of distinct sequences in patients and controls hindered comparison, and size-matching assigned excessive weight to rare events in the HIV-infected data. Eight alpha and eight beta V genes showed significantly different mean usage between HIV-infected patients and controls. Healthy control repertoires showed roughly threefold more distinct CDR3s and higher Shannon diversity than untreated HIV+ repertoires. HIV-infected repertoires showed significantly elevated mean Gini indices relative to controls, which possibly reflects oligoclonality. In size-matched repertoire data, the apparent post-therapy recovery of the Gini index in HIV-infected patients was not replicated.

Whole blood was used without fractionating the cells, so the repertoire represented all peripheral T cells without sorting. Ten uninfected healthy donors were sampled as controls, and four of these ten donors were sampled twice approximately three months apart. For RNA extraction, 2.5 to 3 ml of peripheral blood was drawn into Tempus tubes. Residual genomic DNA was removed with the TURBO-DNase kit and globin mRNA was depleted with GLOBINclear. This clonotype was counted at least ten times. The target of this receptor is not known. Base qualities were left out, and no much larger clone turns up one base away. SuperScript III was used to reverse transcribe 500 ng RNA with primers targeting the alpha and beta constant regions. Separate libraries for the alpha and beta chains were generated through chain-specific third strand synthesis that incorporated multiplexing indices. The protocol used a single primer pair to amplify all rearrangements within a chain, which avoided primer bias, and attached molecular barcodes to each cDNA molecule. T4 RNA Ligase 1 joined purified cDNA to a 5' RACE adapter that carried a random hexamer and the SP2 sequencing primer site. With slow temperature ramps used to favor optimal annealing, second strand synthesis was primed from the SP2 site with Phusion polymerase. Each molecule's 12-nucleotide barcode consisted of two random hexamer sequences, both added before amplification and joined together. An amplification PCR of 20 to 25 cycles with P5s and P7 primers came after a short first PCR that had added P5 and P7 adapter elements plus a second index. The libraries went through 25 to 35 PCR cycles in total, were quantified on a Qubit, were sized on a Bioanalyzer, and were diluted to approximately 4.2 nM. The normalized libraries were sequenced on an Illumina MiSeq using 2 x 250 paired-end kits. Into approximately 9.3 ul Tris-Cl, the reverse transcription reactions were eluted following cleanup on MinElute columns. Adapter ligations were incubated for 23 hours at 16 degrees C and subsequently purified with AMPure XP beads at a 1:1 ratio. Processing in the source paper ran as follows. Demultiplexed FASTQ files were processed with a modified Decombinator by which V, J, insert and barcode information was output. Sequences that shared a barcode but differed from the dominant sequence were discarded as errors, and original cDNA molecules were estimated by counting barcodes clustered at Levenshtein distance 3. Downstream analyses used R packages ineq, vegan, igraph and RCytoscape, with IMGT nomenclature and CDR3 definitions. V gene usage was calculated across distinct sequences, with every TCR tallied a single time to avoid skew from clonal expansion. Within a donor, similarity networks joined unique CDR3 amino acid sequences in every case where two of them were separated by a single Levenshtein edit. Published HIV-specific CDR3s (92 alpha, several hundred beta) and CMV-specific CDR3s (around twelve alpha, under 300 beta) were assembled and queried against the repertoires. It was shown by random subsampling to size-matched repertoires that the decreased diversity of patients was not caused by their lower sequence numbers. TCRdb handled the public reads itself, with Q25 trimming in fastp and clone calling in MiXCR, and kept productive beta chains. Each entry is one CDR3 protein sequence, shown with its most common DNA and genes. TCRdb's processing, not the study's, gives the V and J calls here. Present in this sample are 10,000 or so distinct CDR3 sequences, just over 8% of which were seen just once. Of the sample, more than 5% is held by the ten largest clones.

Material: blood. This TCR was sampled from an adult in good health.

The CDR3 protein is CASSLHRAVGGIQETQYF. The base sequence is TGTGCCAGCAGCTTACACAGAGCAGTGGGAGGGATCCAAGAGACCCAGTACTTC. The chain is assembled from TRBV7-2 and TRBJ2-5; a stretch of 7 junction bases matches TRBD2. Per the germline V gene, SGHTA is the CDR1 and FQGNSA is the CDR2. Trimmed from V: 2 bases; trimmed from J: 1 base; junction bases lacking a gene match: 13. The CDR3 holds 18 amino acids from the cysteine to the phenylalanine. CDR3 DNA is the only sequence kept; it has 54 bases, read in frame from the first base.